This entry is about one T cell receptor beta chain. Its antigen remains unidentified. The PCR used 60 Vbeta and 13 Jbeta primers. Using immunoSEQ multiplex PCR, the repertoire was profiled, and TCRdb retains in-frame clones only, with some absent. This sample has roughly 90,000 clones; 82% occur once, and the top ten carry approximately 3.6%. This specimen comes from a study of cytomegalovirus exposure and HLA in healthy donors. Overall study findings and caveats: Researchers had no immune exposure information except CMV serostatus available.

Germline CDR1 reads MNHNS; CDR2 reads SASEGT. This CDR3 has 13 residues. Trimming shortened V by 6 bases and J by 7 bases, and 15 bases separated the two germline ends. The receptor was derived from a man younger than 40 in good health and CMV-seropositive. This rearrangement joins TRBV6-1 to TRBJ1-2, with D hard to call. Sequenced sample: PBMCs. The CDR3 DNA is TGTGCCAGCAGATCAGCGGTGGTAGGTGGCTACACCTTC. Amino acids: CASRSAVVGGYTF.